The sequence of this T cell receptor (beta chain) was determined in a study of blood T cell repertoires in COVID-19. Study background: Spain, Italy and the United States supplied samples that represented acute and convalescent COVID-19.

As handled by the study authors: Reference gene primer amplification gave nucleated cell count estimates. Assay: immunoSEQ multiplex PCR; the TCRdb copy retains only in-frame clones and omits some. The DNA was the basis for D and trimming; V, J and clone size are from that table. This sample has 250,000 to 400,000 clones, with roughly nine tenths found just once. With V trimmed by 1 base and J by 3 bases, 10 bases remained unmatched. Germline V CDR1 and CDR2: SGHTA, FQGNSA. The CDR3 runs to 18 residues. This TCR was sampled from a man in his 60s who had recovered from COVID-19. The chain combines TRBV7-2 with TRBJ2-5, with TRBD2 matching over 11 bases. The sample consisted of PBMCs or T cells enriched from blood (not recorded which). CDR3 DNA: TGTGCCAGCAGCTTAGTTAGCGGGGGGGCCGGGACAAAAGAGACCCAGTACTTC. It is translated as CASSLVSGGAGTKETQYF.